Each of the 19 T cell receptor beta chains below was sequenced from the same sample in a study of blood T cell repertoires in COVID-19. The assay was immunoSEQ multiplex PCR, and TCRdb's table has in-frame clones only and misses some. The profile covers 120,000 or so clones, with roughly 85% appearing a single time and around 27% taken by the ten largest. The sample was peripheral blood. These receptors originate from a woman aged 80 or over with acute or convalescent COVID-19.

This sequence joins TRBV29-1 and TRBJ1-2; D might be TRBD1 (6 bases). V lost 4 bases and J 6 bases, leaving 24 bases between the germline ends. CDR1 and CDR2 (germline): SQVTM, ANQGSEA. CDR3 size: 16 residues. The CDR3 DNA sequence: TGCAGCGTTGGCGGGTTTTCCGGGACACCTCTTAATGGCTACACCTTC. Translating it yields CSVGGFSGTPLNGYTF. The full variable domain, with the rest looked up from reference TRBV29-1 and TRBJ1-2, is SAVISQKPSRDICQRGTSLTIQCQVDSQVTMMFWYRQQPGQSLTLIATANQGSEATYESGFVIDKFPISRPNLTFSTLTVSNMSPEDSSIYLCSVGGFSGTPLNGYTFGSGTRLTVV.

CDR3 sequence reads: CASSLQGNSPLHF. The CDR3 DNA is TGTGCCAGCAGTCTACAGGGGAATTCACCCCTCCACTTT. This chain connects TRBV12-3 or TRBV12-4 to TRBJ1-6; 7 positions agree with TRBD1. Trimming cost V 5 bases and J 7 bases; bases outside gene matches: 2. The CDR3 covers 13 residues.

This chain joins TRBV7-9 and TRBJ1-2; D call uncertain. CDR3 length: 14 amino acids. Trimming cost V 0 bases and J 0 bases, with 5 bases left between them. Per the germline V gene, CDR1 is SEHNR and CDR2 is FQNEAQ (reference sequence). CDR3 sequence (DNA): TGTGCCAGCAGCTTAGCCCCTGCTAACTATGGCTACACCTTC. Translation: CASSLAPANYGYTF.

The J gene is TRBJ1-2, the V gene TRBV18; no definite D call. V lost 0 bases and J 8 bases, leaving 16 bases between the germline ends. CDR3 size: 15 residues. Germline V gene lookup returns CDR1 KGHSH and CDR2 LQKENI. As DNA, the CDR3 is TGTGCCAGCTCACCACCCCGGAACCGCGAGGGCGGCTACACCTTC. This codes for CASSPPRNREGGYTF. The whole variable domain, remainder taken from reference TRBV18 and TRBJ1-2, is NAGVMQNPRHLVRRRGQEARLRCSPMKGHSHVYWYRQLPEEGLKFMVYLQKENIIDESGMPKERFSAEFPKEGPSILRIQQVVRGDSAAYFCASSPPRNREGGYTFGSGTRLTVV.

The chain joins TRBV19 to TRBJ1-1; D possibly corresponds to TRBD1 (6 bases). Germline lookup yields CDR1 LNHDA and CDR2 SQIVND (reference sequence). Between the trimmed V and J ends, which lost 5 bases and 2 bases, there was a span of 15 bases. This CDR3 has 15 residues. The CDR3 protein is CASSFGQTLNTEAFF. The CDR3, as DNA: TGTGCCAGTAGTTTCGGACAGACCCTTAACACTGAAGCTTTCTTT.

This clone appeared a few times. This rearrangement joins TRBV5-6 to TRBJ1-5; 10 nucleotides align to TRBD1. The CDR3 has 17 residues. V trimming: 3 bases; J trimming: 2 bases; junction bases outside the gene matches: 8. The germline gives CDR1 SGHDT, CDR2 YYEEEE. The CDR3 DNA sequence: TGTGCCAGCAGCTCAGAACGGGACAGGGGTGGCAATCAGCCCCAGCATTTT. Its translation is CASSSERDRGGNQPQHF.

V gene TRBV7-9 combines with J gene TRBJ1-2; D may be TRBD1 (5 bases). The germline gives CDR1 SEHNR, CDR2 FQNEAQ (reference sequence). Trimming took off 2 bases at V and 6 bases at J, with 13 bases between the two ends. The CDR3 length is 14 residues. The CDR3 DNA is TGTGCCAGCAGCTTAATGATTGTCAGGGATGGCTACACCTTC. This encodes CASSLMIVRDGYTF.

For the CDR3, the DNA is TGTGCCAGCAGTTCCCCCGACAGGGGTTCTAATGAAAAACTGTTTTTT. Translated: CASSSPDRGSNEKLFF. V and J are TRBV28 and TRBJ1-4; 8 nucleotides match TRBD1. Trimming removed 4 bases from V and 3 bases from J; junction bases left unmatched: 7. The germline V gene encodes CDR1 MDHEN and CDR2 SYDVKM. This CDR3 has 16 amino acids. Combining the CDR3 with reference TRBV28 and TRBJ1-4 gives the whole variable domain DVKVTQSSRYLVKRTGEKVFLECVQDMDHENMFWYRQDPGLGLRLIYFSYDVKMKEKGDIPEGYSVSREKKERFSLILESASTNQTSMYLCASSSPDRGSNEKLFFGSGTQLSVL.

About this clone: Within the sample, other DNA sequences also encode this same CDR3. The rearrangement joins TRBV3-1 (or the pseudogene TRBV3-2) to TRBJ1-2; TRBD1 agrees at 8 bases. The V segment lost 6 bases and the J segment 4 bases; nucleotides outside the gene matches: 4. CDR1 and CDR2 (germline): LGHDT, YNNKEL (reference sequence). The CDR3 runs to 13 residues. CDR3: CASSLGQGYGYTF. The CDR3 coding sequence is TGTGCCAGCAGTCTCGGACAGGGCTATGGCTACACCTTC.

This chain links TRBV7-9 with TRBJ2-5, with D tentatively TRBD2 (6 bases). The length of the CDR3 is 15 residues. Germline V gene sequence: CDR1 SEHNR, CDR2 FQNEAQ (reference sequence). Trimming took 5 bases from V and 4 from J, leaving 17 bases between them. For the CDR3, the DNA is TGTGCCAGCAGCCCTACTAGGACTATCTCAGAGACCCAGTACTTC. It codes for CASSPTRTISETQYF.

The sample holds one count of this clone. The chain uses TRBV29-1 and TRBJ1-2, with D perhaps matching TRBD1 (6 bases). CDR1 is SQVTM, CDR2 ANQGSEA, per germline. CDR3 length: 14 amino acids. Trimming shortened V by 4 bases and J by 1 base, and 13 bases separated the two germline ends. The CDR3: CSVVADSLNYGYTF. DNA for the CDR3: TGCAGCGTTGTCGCGGACAGCCTTAACTATGGCTACACCTTC. Filled out from reference TRBV29-1 and TRBJ1-2, the complete variable domain reads SAVISQKPSRDICQRGTSLTIQCQVDSQVTMMFWYRQQPGQSLTLIATANQGSEATYESGFVIDKFPISRPNLTFSTLTVSNMSPEDSSIYLCSVVADSLNYGYTFGSGTRLTVV.

The chain links TRBV28 to TRBJ2-7, with 9 bases that match TRBD2. The germline V gene encodes CDR1 MDHEN and CDR2 SYDVKM. Unmatched junction bases numbered 9, after V lost 5 bases and J lost 1 base. The CDR3 has 16 amino acids. In DNA, the CDR3 is TGTGCCAGCAGTCGAAATAGCGGGGGCTCTTCCTACGAGCAGTACGTC. Amino acids: CASSRNSGGSSYEQYV.

The rearrangement joins TRBV6-5 to TRBJ2-1; 8 bases fit TRBD1. The CDR3 loop spans 14 amino acids. V shed 8 bases, J shed 3 bases, and the junction held 6 bases outside the gene matches. The germline V gene has CDR1 MNHEY and CDR2 SVGAGI. CDR3 residues: CASFRTGFYNEQFF. The CDR3 coding sequence is TGTGCCAGCTTTAGGACAGGGTTCTACAATGAGCAGTTCTTC.

Comments on this clone: The germline gene is not matched at one end of the junction; a read error may be the cause. This rearrangement joins TRBV5-4 to TRBJ1-1; 7 positions match TRBD1. Looked up from germline, CDR1 is SGHNT and CDR2 is YYREEE (reference sequence). The CDR3 length is 13 residues. The CDR3 DNA follows: TGTGCCAGCAGGGGACAGATGAACACTGAAGCTCTCTTT. As protein: CASRGQMNTEALF.

The chain is built from TRBV7-2 and TRBJ2-3; D possibly corresponds to TRBD1 (5 bases). Germline lookup yields CDR1 SGHTA and CDR2 FQGNSA. The CDR3 is 15 residues long. Trimming removed 1 base from V and 1 base from J, with 9 bases in between. CDR3 sequence: CASSLVETGTDTQYF. In nucleotides, the CDR3 is TGTGCCAGCAGCTTAGTCGAGACAGGCACAGATACGCAGTATTTT. The whole variable domain, filled in from reference TRBV7-2 and TRBJ2-3, reads GAGVSQSPSNKVTEKGKDVELRCDPISGHTALYWYRQSLGQGLEFLIYFQGNSAPDKSGLPSDRFSAERTGGSVSTLTIQRTQQEDSAVYLCASSLVETGTDTQYFGPGTRLTVL.

This rearrangement joins TRBV5-8 to TRBJ1-5; no definite D call. From germline, CDR1 is SGHTS and CDR2 YDEGEE. CDR3 size: 16 residues. V shed 2 bases and J shed 0 bases, with 12 bases lying between them. The CDR3 bases are TGTGCCAGCAGCTTATATGCCGACTATAGCAATCAGCCCCAGCATTTT. Translated, it gives CASSLYADYSNQPQHF.

The J gene is TRBJ2-1, the V gene TRBV12-3 or TRBV12-4, with 8 bases that match TRBD1. After removal of 5 bases from V and 12 bases from J, the junction contained 6 bases not matched to a gene. The CDR3 runs to 12 residues. This CDR3 reads CASSRQGWGQFF. The CDR3 DNA reads TGTGCCAGCAGTAGACAGGGGTGGGGGCAGTTCTTC.

The chain couples TRBV29-1 to TRBJ1-1, with 8 bases lining up with TRBD1. With V trimmed by 3 bases and J by 2 bases, 11 bases remained unmatched. Germline CDR1 is SQVTM and CDR2 is ANQGSEA. The CDR3 has 16 residues. The CDR3 coding sequence is TGCAGCGTTGATACTTCGAGGGACAGGCCCAACACTGAAGCTTTCTTT. Translating it yields CSVDTSRDRPNTEAFF.

This clone has a single count. The CDR3 is CASSLGTSNLQYF. The DNA of the CDR3 is TGTGCCAGCAGCCTCGGGACTAGCAACCTCCAGTACTTC. This chain joins TRBV5-6 and TRBJ2-5, with 9 positions matching TRBD2. Trimming at V came to 4 bases and at J to 10 bases, leaving 8 bases not matched to a gene. CDR1 and CDR2 (germline): SGHDT, YYEEEE. This CDR3 comprises 13 residues.